The 25 T cell receptor beta chains reported below all come from one sample, sequenced in a study of CD8 T cells in ankylosing spondylitis. TCRdb recomputed calls from the 5' RACE reads with MiXCR, one row per CDR3 protein. The table lists approximately 69,000 distinct CDR3 sequences, about 5.2% of them singletons, with roughly 2.3% in the top ten. Material: blood, either unsorted or a sorted T cell fraction (not recorded which). All receptors come from a male donor with ankylosing spondylitis or in good health (not recorded which).

This clonotype was recorded many times. The chain combines TRBV6-1 with TRBJ2-2; 12 positions match TRBD2. This CDR3 comprises 16 residues. Trimming at V came to 10 bases and at J to 3 bases, leaving 9 bases not matched to a gene. CDR1 MNHNS and CDR2 SASEGT come from the germline V gene. DNA of the CDR3: TGTGCCACCCCGGCTAGCGGGGGGGACTACACCGGGGAGCTGTTTTTT. Protein product: CATPASGGDYTGELFF.

This clonotype was observed at least ten times. The junction does not match germline at one end; this may be a read error. V usage is TRBV20-1 and J usage is TRBJ2-7; perhaps TRBD1 as D (6 bases). The CDR3 contains 15 residues. CDR1 DFQATT and CDR2 SNEGSKA come from the germline V gene (reference sequence). The CDR3 DNA is TGCAGTGCTGGAGACAGGTTCCAACTCAACTACGAGCAGTACTTC. Its protein is CSAGDRFQLNYEQYF.

This clonotype has ten or more counts. The chain recombines TRBV30 with TRBJ2-5; D unresolved. Germline V gives CDR1 GTSNPN, CDR2 SVGIG (reference sequence). The CDR3 consists of 10 residues. V shed 1 base and J shed 3 bases, with 0 bases lying between them. The CDR3 DNA reads as TGTGCCTGGAGTGAAGAGACCCAGTACTTC. This sequence encodes CAWSEETQYF.

This clonotype showed up many times. The rearrangement joins TRBV7-2 to TRBJ1-2; D gene unclear. In germline, CDR1 is SGHTA, CDR2 FQGNSA. The CDR3 is 12 amino acids. Trimming took 1 base from V and 5 from J, leaving 5 bases between them. CDR3 nucleotide sequence: TGTGCCAGCAGCTTAGGCCCTTATGGCTACACCTTC. Translated, it gives CASSLGPYGYTF.

This clonotype was found many times. The chain is built from TRBV6-5 and TRBJ2-7; a possible D gene is TRBD1 (5 bases). V lost 0 bases to trimming and J lost 5 bases, with 11 bases between them. CDR1 and CDR2 (germline): MNHEY, SVGAGI. This CDR3 contains 14 residues. For the CDR3, the DNA is TGTGCCAGCAGTTACTCTCGGACATACCACGAGCAGTACTTC. Protein product: CASSYSRTYHEQYF.

This clonotype was detected many times. This chain uses TRBV7-9 with TRBJ2-5; D may be TRBD2 (5 bases). Germline values: CDR1 SEHNR, CDR2 FQNEAQ (reference sequence). The CDR3 loop spans 14 amino acids. V was trimmed by 7 bases and J by 5 bases, leaving 17 bases between them. The CDR3 region has the DNA TGTGCCAGCACCCTACGGGGTATTGATGAGACCCAGTACTTC. It is translated as CASTLRGIDETQYF.

This clonotype has at least ten counts. The V gene is TRBV5-1, the J gene TRBJ1-1; D is undetermined. This CDR3 is 16 amino acids long. Trimming pared 0 bases from V and 0 bases from J, leaving 12 bases between. Germline lookup yields CDR1 SGHRS and CDR2 YFSETQ. This chain's CDR3 is CASSLGSPDMNTEAFF. CDR3 nucleotides: TGCGCCAGCAGCTTGGGTTCCCCCGACATGAACACTGAAGCTTTCTTT.

Many counts were recorded for this clonotype. The chain employs TRBV6-2 or TRBV6-3 and TRBJ2-1; TRBD2 agrees at 10 bases. The CDR3 runs to 15 residues. J was trimmed by 0 bases and V by 7 bases; bases with no gene match: 3. Germline V lookup: CDR1 MNHEY, CDR2 SVGEGT. CDR3 residues: CASIKRGGSYNEQFF. The CDR3, as DNA: TGTGCCAGCATCAAGCGGGGGGGCTCCTACAATGAGCAGTTCTTC.

There are many counts of this clonotype. The CDR3 region has the DNA TGTGCCAGCGTCGCAAGGGGCGGTTTGGATGAAAAACTGTTTTTT. Translating it yields CASVARGGLDEKLFF. This chain joins TRBV7-8 and TRBJ1-4; D is possibly TRBD1 (5 bases). The CDR3 runs to 15 residues. Trimming took off 8 bases at V and 6 bases at J, with 19 bases between the two ends. From germline, CDR1 is SGHVS and CDR2 FQNEAQ.

This clonotype was observed at least ten times. The chain joins TRBV12-3 or TRBV12-4 to TRBJ1-5; D not resolved. The V end was cut by 3 bases, the J end by 2 bases, with 14 bases between. This CDR3 has 16 amino acids. CDR3: CASSFGGNRGNQPQHF. In DNA, the CDR3 is TGTGCCAGCAGTTTCGGTGGGAACCGTGGCAATCAGCCCCAGCATTTT.

The table lists this clonotype with many counts. This chain uses TRBV6-1 with TRBJ2-7; TRBD1 matches at 9 bases. This CDR3 is 14 amino acids long. J was trimmed by 6 bases and V by 8 bases; bases with no gene match: 11. CDR1 is MNHNS, CDR2 SASEGT, per germline. CDR3 bases: TGTGCCAGCGAAAGAGGGACAGGGAGCTCCGAGCAGTACTTC. Protein product: CASERGTGSSEQYF.

This clonotype occurred many times. J is TRBJ2-7 and V is TRBV14; unclear D gene. Germline values: CDR1 SGHDN, CDR2 FVKESK. This CDR3 region has 13 residues. V was clipped by 3 bases and J by 3 bases, with 9 bases between them. The CDR3 sequence: CASSHGPIYEQYF. CDR3 bases: TGTGCCAGCAGCCACGGACCGATCTACGAGCAGTACTTC.

This clonotype appeared many times. The final CDR3 position lacks the conserved phenylalanine or tryptophan, pointing to a likely read error. The chain carries TRBV4-3 and TRBJ2-3; the match to TRBD1 covers 9 bases. V shed 4 bases, J shed 7 bases, and the junction held 9 bases outside the gene matches. This CDR3 region has 15 residues. Germline CDR1 LGHNA, CDR2 YSLEER. CDR3 DNA sequence: TGCGCCAGCAGCCTTGGGCAACAGGGGGCAAATACGCAGTATATT. It yields the protein CASSLGQQGANTQYI.

This clonotype has ten or more counts. The chain combines TRBV19 with TRBJ2-1, with TRBD1 identical over 11 bases. Germline V gives CDR1 LNHDA, CDR2 SQIVND (reference sequence). Losses at the gene ends were 4 bases for V and 6 bases for J; bases not matched to a gene: 5. This CDR3 has 15 amino acids. CDR3 in amino acids: CASSNYGTGGNEQFF. The CDR3 region has the DNA TGTGCCAGTAGTAACTACGGGACAGGGGGCAATGAGCAGTTCTTC. Full variable domain (missing parts from reference TRBV19 and TRBJ2-1): DGGITQSPKYLFRKEGQNVTLSCEQNLNHDAMYWYRQDPGQGLRLIYYSQIVNDFQKGDIAEGYSVSREKKESFPLTVTSAQKNPTAFYLCASSNYGTGGNEQFFGPGTRLTVL.

This clonotype was observed many times. The chain uses TRBV7-3 and TRBJ2-7, with 7 nucleotides matching TRBD2. CDR1 is SGHTA, CDR2 FQGTGA, per germline. The CDR3 runs 13 residues. Losses at the gene ends were 4 bases for V and 5 bases for J; bases not matched to a gene: 5. The CDR3 DNA follows: TGTGCCAGCAGCTCCACGGGGGGAGACGAGCAGTACTTC. It is translated as CASSSTGGDEQYF.

This clonotype was observed many times. The rearrangement links TRBV7-2 to TRBJ1-5; D is ambiguous. The CDR3 is 13 residues long. Per germline, CDR1 SGHTA and CDR2 FQGNSA. Trimming left V 3 bases short and J 4 bases short, with 7 bases between. The CDR3 loop reads CASSFTKNQPQHF. CDR3 bases: TGTGCCAGCAGCTTCACCAAAAATCAGCCCCAGCATTTT.

There are many counts of this clonotype. V is TRBV18 and J is TRBJ1-5; 10 positions agree with TRBD1. The junction had 3 bases not matched to a gene; V was cut back by 0 bases and J by 4 bases. Germline CDR1 reads KGHSH; CDR2 reads LQKENI. The CDR3 covers 16 residues. The chain's CDR3 is CASSPPGQGFNQPQHF. CDR3 nucleotide sequence: TGTGCCAGCTCACCACCGGGACAGGGGTTTAATCAGCCCCAGCATTTT. Full variable domain (rest looked up from reference TRBV18 and TRBJ1-5): NAGVMQNPRHLVRRRGQEARLRCSPMKGHSHVYWYRQLPEEGLKFMVYLQKENIIDESGMPKERFSAEFPKEGPSILRIQQVVRGDSAAYFCASSPPGQGFNQPQHFGDGTRLSIL.

In its sample, this clonotype was seen many times. The chain combines TRBV5-1 with TRBJ2-5, with 11 bases aligning to TRBD2. The J segment lost 1 base and the V segment lost 0 bases, leaving 5 bases of the junction unmatched. This CDR3 spans 17 amino acids. Germline V gene sequence: CDR1 SGHRS, CDR2 YFSETQ. Here the CDR3 DNA reads TGCGCCAGCAGCTTGGCCGCACTAGCGGGGGCCCAAGAGACCCAGTACTTC. Translated: CASSLAALAGAQETQYF. The full variable domain, rest sourced from reference TRBV5-1 and TRBJ2-5, is KAGVTQTPRYLIKTRGQQVTLSCSPISGHRSVSWYQQTPGQGLQFLFEYFSETQRNKGNFPGRFSGRQFSNSRSEMNVSTLELGDSALYLCASSLAALAGAQETQYFGPGTRLLVL.

This clonotype was counted at least ten times. CDR3 region: CSARDWVAGDLHGELFF. The CDR3 nucleotides read TGCAGTGCTAGAGATTGGGTAGCGGGGGACCTTCACGGGGAGCTGTTTTTT. This chain links TRBV20-1 with TRBJ2-2; 9 nucleotides line up with TRBD2. This CDR3 has 17 residues. Germline V lookup: CDR1 DFQATT, CDR2 SNEGSKA (reference sequence). V was pared by 0 bases and J by 7 bases, with 12 bases of the junction left unmatched.

This clonotype was found many times. The chain recombines TRBV7-9 with TRBJ2-5; no clear D gene. Trimming shortened V by 5 bases and J by 1 base, and 5 bases separated the two germline ends. Looked up from germline, CDR1 is SEHNR and CDR2 is FQNEAQ (reference sequence). This CDR3 contains 12 residues. The DNA of the CDR3 is TGTGCCAGCAGCCCCCCCCAAGAGACCCAGTACTTC. As protein: CASSPPQETQYF.

Many counts were recorded for this clonotype. The chain employs TRBV5-6 and TRBJ1-2; D remains unclear. V dropped 1 base and J dropped 0 bases, with 4 bases sitting between them. Germline assignment: CDR1 SGHDT and CDR2 YYEEEE. The CDR3 covers 13 residues. The CDR3 reads CASSLTANYGYTF. The DNA for the CDR3 is TGTGCCAGCAGCTTGACAGCTAACTATGGCTACACCTTC. The full variable domain, with the rest looked up from reference TRBV5-6 and TRBJ1-2, is DAGVTQSPTHLIKTRGQQVTLRCSPKSGHDTVSWYQQALGQGPQFIFQYYEEEERQRGNFPDRFSGHQFPNYSSELNVNALLLGDSALYLCASSLTANYGYTFGSGTRLTVV.

This clonotype was counted only a few times. V and J are TRBV7-2 and TRBJ2-5; no firm D call. Between the trimmed V and J ends, which lost 2 bases and 2 bases, there was a span of 6 bases. Germline V gene sequence: CDR1 SGHTA, CDR2 FQGNSA. The CDR3 has 13 residues. The CDR3 region is CASSLLLQETQYF. The CDR3 region has the DNA TGTGCCAGCAGCTTACTGCTACAAGAGACCCAGTACTTC.

This clonotype was seen repeatedly, ten times or more. The chain recombines TRBV18 with TRBJ2-3; 9 bases match TRBD2. Trimming at V came to 0 bases and at J to 2 bases, leaving 9 bases not matched to a gene. The germline V gene has CDR1 KGHSH and CDR2 LQKENI. The CDR3 is 18 residues long. The CDR3 nucleotides read TGTGCCAGCTCACCACCGGGACTAGCCGCACTTCACACAGATACGCAGTATTTT. Its translation: CASSPPGLAALHTDTQYF.

The table lists this clonotype with many counts. The CDR3 DNA sequence: TGTGCCAGCTCACCGGGGACATATTTGGGCACTGAAGCTTTCTTT. Amino acid sequence: CASSPGTYLGTEAFF. The rearrangement joins TRBV18 to TRBJ1-1, with D perhaps matching TRBD1 (6 bases). Per the germline V gene, CDR1 is KGHSH and CDR2 is LQKENI. Trimming removed 3 bases from V and 4 bases from J, with 15 bases in between. The CDR3 is 15 residues long.

The sample holds many counts of this clonotype. The rearrangement joins TRBV19 to TRBJ1-1, with D uncertain. Germline CDR1 is LNHDA and CDR2 is SQIVND (reference sequence). The CDR3 totals 11 residues. With 8 bases removed from V and 9 bases from J, the gap between germline ends came to 13 bases. CDR3 DNA: TGTGCCAGTCTGTCGGCCCTCAAAGCTTTCTTT. Amino acid sequence: CASLSALKAFF.